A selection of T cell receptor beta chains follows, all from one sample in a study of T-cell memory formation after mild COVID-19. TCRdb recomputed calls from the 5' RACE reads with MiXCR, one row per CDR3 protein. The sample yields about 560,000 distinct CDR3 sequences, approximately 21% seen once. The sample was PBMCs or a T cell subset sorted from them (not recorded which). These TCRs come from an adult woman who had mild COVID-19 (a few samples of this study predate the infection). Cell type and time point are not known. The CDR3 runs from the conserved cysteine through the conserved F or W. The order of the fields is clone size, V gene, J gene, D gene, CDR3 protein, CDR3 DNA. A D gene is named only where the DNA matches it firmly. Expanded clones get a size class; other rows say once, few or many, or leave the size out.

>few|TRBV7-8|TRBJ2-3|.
CASSLGPGWATDTQYF
TGTGCCAGCAGCTTAGGGCCAGGGTGGGCAACAGATACGCAGTATTTT
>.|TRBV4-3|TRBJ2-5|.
CASSQSAEETQYF
TGCGCCAGCAGCCAATCCGCGGAAGAGACCCAGTACTTC
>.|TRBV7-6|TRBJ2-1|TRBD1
CASSFSWGQGIAGTQYNEQFF
TGTGCCAGCAGCTTTTCCTGGGGACAGGGGATAGCCGGGACCCAGTACAATGAGCAGTTCTTC
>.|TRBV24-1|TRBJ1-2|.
CATSDSSGSPRDGYTF
TGTGCCACCAGTGATTCTAGCGGATCGCCGAGGGATGGCTACACCTTC
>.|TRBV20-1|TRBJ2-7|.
CSARSDRSYEQYF
TGCAGTGCTAGAAGCGACAGGTCCTACGAGCAGTACTTC
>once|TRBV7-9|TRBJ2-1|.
CASSPDYLSYNEQFF
TGTGCCAGCAGCCCGGACTACCTCTCCTACAATGAGCAGTTCTTC
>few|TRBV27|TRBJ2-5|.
CASSLSRDFAGETQYF
TGTGCCAGCAGTTTATCCCGGGACTTTGCAGGGGAGACCCAGTACTTC
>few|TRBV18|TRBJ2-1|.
CASSPEVGASYNEQFF
TGTGCCAGCTCACCAGAGGTTGGGGCCTCCTACAATGAGCAGTTCTTC
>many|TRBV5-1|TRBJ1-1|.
CASSFGGSNTEAFF
TGCGCCAGCAGCTTTGGGGGATCGAACACTGAAGCTTTCTTT
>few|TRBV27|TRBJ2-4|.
CASSEVTLAKNIQYF
TGTGCCAGCAGCGAGGTGACCCTAGCCAAAAACATTCAGTACTTC
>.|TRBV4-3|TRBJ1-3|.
CASSQTGWSGNTIYF
TGCGCCAGCAGCCAAACAGGGTGGTCTGGAAACACCATATATTTT
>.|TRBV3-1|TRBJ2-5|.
CASSQDQVLTQYF
TGTGCCAGCAGCCAAGATCAAGTCCTGACCCAGTACTTC
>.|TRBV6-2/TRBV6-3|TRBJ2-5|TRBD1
CASEQRGPQETQYF
TGTGCCAGCGAACAGAGGGGGCCCCAAGAGACCCAGTACTTC
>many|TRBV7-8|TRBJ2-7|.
CASKLGRAGATYEQYF
TGTGCCAGCAAGCTAGGACGGGCTGGGGCCACCTACGAGCAGTACTTC
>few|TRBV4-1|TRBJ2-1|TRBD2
CASSQEATGGNGNEQFF
TGCGCCAGCAGCCAAGAGGCGACGGGGGGGAACGGGAATGAGCAGTTCTTC
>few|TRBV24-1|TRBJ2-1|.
CATRSEGGRPNEQFF
TGTGCCACCCGTAGTGAGGGAGGACGCCCCAATGAGCAGTTCTTC
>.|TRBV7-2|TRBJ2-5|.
CASRADGATQYF
TGTGCCAGCAGGGCGGACGGTGCGACCCAGTACTTC
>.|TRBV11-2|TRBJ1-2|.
CASSLAQAGEGYTF
TGTGCCAGCAGCTTAGCCCAGGCAGGCGAGGGCTACACCTTC
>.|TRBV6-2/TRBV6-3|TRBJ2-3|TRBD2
CASSYSPSGGTDTQYF
TGTGCCAGCAGTTACTCACCTAGCGGGGGCACAGATACGCAGTATTTT
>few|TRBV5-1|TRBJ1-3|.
CASSLVPARYSGNTIYF
TGCGCCAGCAGCTTGGTACCGGCAAGATACTCTGGAAACACCATATATTTT
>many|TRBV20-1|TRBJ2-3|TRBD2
CSARDDLAGESDTQYF
TGCAGTGCTAGAGATGATCTAGCGGGAGAGTCAGATACGCAGTATTTT
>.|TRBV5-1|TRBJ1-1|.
CASSDSGTKNTEAFF
TGCGCCAGCAGCGACTCCGGGACAAAGAACACTGAAGCTTTCTTT
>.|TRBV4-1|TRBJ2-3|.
CASSQRHPQGPTDTQYF
TGCGCCAGCAGCCAACGGCACCCCCAGGGCCCCACAGATACGCAGTATTTT
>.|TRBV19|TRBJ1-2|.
CASSITLREIYGYTF
TGTGCCAGTAGTATAACTCTCAGGGAGATCTATGGCTACACCTTC
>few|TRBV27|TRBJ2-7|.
CASSLSRSSYEQYF
TGTGCCAGCAGTTTAAGCAGAAGCTCCTACGAGCAGTACTTC